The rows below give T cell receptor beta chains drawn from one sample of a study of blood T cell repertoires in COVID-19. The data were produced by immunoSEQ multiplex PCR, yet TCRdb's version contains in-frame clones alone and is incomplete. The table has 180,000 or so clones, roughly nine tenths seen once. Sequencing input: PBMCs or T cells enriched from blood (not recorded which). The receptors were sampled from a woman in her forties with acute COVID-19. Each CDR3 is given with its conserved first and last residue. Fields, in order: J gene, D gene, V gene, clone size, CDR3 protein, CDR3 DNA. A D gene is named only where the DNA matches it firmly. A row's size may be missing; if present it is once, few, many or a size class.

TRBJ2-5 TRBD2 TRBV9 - CASSPGTSGGRSQYF TGTGCCAGCAGCCCAGGGACTAGCGGGGGTAGGAGCCAGTACTTC
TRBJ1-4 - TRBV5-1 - CASSLVSPAPTQQGRYEKLFF TGCGCCAGCAGCTTGGTTTCCCCGGCCCCAACACAACAGGGTAGGTATGAAAAACTGTTTTTT
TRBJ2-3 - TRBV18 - CASSPLGGRGADTQYF TGTGCCAGCTCACCACTCGGAGGGCGAGGAGCAGATACGCAGTATTTT
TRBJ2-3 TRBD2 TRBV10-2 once CASSAAIAGGDTQYF TGCGCCAGCAGCGCCGCGATCGCGGGGGGTGATACGCAGTATTTT
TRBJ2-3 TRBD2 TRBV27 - CASSTGLAGALDTQYF TGTGCCAGCAGTACGGGACTAGCGGGAGCTTTGGATACGCAGTATTTT
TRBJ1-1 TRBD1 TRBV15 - CATSLDRVSEAFF TGTGCCACCAGCCTAGACAGGGTCTCTGAAGCTTTCTTT
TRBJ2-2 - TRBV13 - CASSARQLTNTGELFF TGTGCCAGCAGCGCTCGACAGCTTACGAACACCGGGGAGCTGTTTTTT
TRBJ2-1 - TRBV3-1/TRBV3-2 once CASSQDPRGTYNEQFF TGTGCCAGCAGCCAAGATCCGCGGGGTACCTACAATGAGCAGTTCTTC
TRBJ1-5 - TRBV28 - CASSLQGFGQPQHF TGTGCCAGCAGTTTACAGGGATTTGGGCAGCCCCAGCATTTT
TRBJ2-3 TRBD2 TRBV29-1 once CSVSGRLTDTQYF TGCAGCGTTTCCGGGAGGCTCACAGATACGCAGTATTTT
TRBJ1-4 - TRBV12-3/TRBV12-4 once CASSFKQREKLFF TGTGCCAGCAGTTTTAAGCAGCGTGAAAAACTGTTTTTT
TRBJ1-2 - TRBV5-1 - CASSRDTLNYGYTF TGCGCCAGCAGCAGGGACACTCTAAACTATGGCTACACCTTC
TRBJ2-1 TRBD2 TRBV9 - CASSTRDWGGEQFF TGTGCCAGCAGCACCCGGGACTGGGGGGGTGAGCAGTTCTTC
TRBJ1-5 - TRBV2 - CASRGGGISNQPQHF TGTGCCAGCCGCGGGGGGGGGATTAGCAATCAGCCCCAGCATTTT
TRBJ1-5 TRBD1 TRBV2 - CASSGDRVVSNQPQHF TGTGCCAGCAGTGGTGACAGGGTGGTTAGCAATCAGCCCCAGCATTTT
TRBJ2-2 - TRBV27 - CASSLIWGDTGELFF TGTGCCAGCAGTTTAATCTGGGGGGACACCGGGGAGCTGTTTTTT
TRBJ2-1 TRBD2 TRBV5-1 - CASSLGTSGGRRYYNEQFF TGCGCCAGCAGCTTGGGGACTAGCGGGGGCCGACGATACTACAATGAGCAGTTCTTC
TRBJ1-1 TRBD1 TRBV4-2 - CASSQKTGGQGGTEAFF TGTGCCAGCAGCCAAAAAACGGGGGGACAGGGAGGGACTGAAGCTTTCTTT
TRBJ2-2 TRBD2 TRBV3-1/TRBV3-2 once CASSTGTSGTGELFF TGTGCCAGCAGCACAGGGACTAGCGGTACCGGGGAGCTGTTTTTT
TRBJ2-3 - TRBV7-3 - CASSWAAADTQYF TGTGCCAGCAGCTGGGCAGCCGCAGATACGCAGTATTTT
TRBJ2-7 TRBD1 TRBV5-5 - CASSPTGSGRRLSYEQYF TGTGCCAGCAGCCCGACAGGGTCGGGTCGACGTCTATCCTACGAGCAGTACTTC
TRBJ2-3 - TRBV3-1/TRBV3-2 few CASSQQTWDTQYF TGTGCCAGCAGCCAGCAGACTTGGGATACGCAGTATTTT
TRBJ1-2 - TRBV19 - CASSKTSDRPTIRYTF TGTGCCAGTAGTAAGACTTCGGACAGACCAACTATTCGCTACACCTTC
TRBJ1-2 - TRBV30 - CAWSTTGSGYTF TGTGCCTGGAGTACCACGGGGTCTGGCTACACCTTC
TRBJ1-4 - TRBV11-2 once CASSLRAAATNEKLFF TGTGCCAGCAGCTTGCGAGCCGCCGCAACTAATGAAAAACTGTTTTTT
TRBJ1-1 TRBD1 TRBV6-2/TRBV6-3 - CASSRASGTGNTEAFF TGTGCCAGCAGTCGCGCCTCCGGGACAGGGAACACTGAAGCTTTCTTT
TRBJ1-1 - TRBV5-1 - CASSPGQNTEAFF TGCGCCAGCAGCCCGGGACAGAACACTGAAGCTTTCTTT
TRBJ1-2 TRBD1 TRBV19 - CASSSRTGKNYGYTF TGTGCCAGTAGTTCGCGGACAGGGAAGAACTATGGCTACACCTTC
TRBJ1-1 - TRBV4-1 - CASSPLYRDSEDTEAFF TGCGCCAGCAGCCCGCTTTACCGGGACTCCGAAGATACTGAAGCTTTCTTT
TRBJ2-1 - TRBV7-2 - CASSPYLNNEQFF TGTGCCAGCAGCCCGTACTTGAACAATGAGCAGTTCTTC
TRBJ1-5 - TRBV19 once CASKYWGLDQPQHF TGTGCCAGTAAGTACTGGGGGCTTGATCAGCCCCAGCATTTT
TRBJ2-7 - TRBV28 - CASSLSGQTYEQYF TGTGCCAGCAGCCTTTCGGGACAAACTTACGAGCAGTACTTC
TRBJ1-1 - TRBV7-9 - CASSSGIGLGNTEAFF TGTGCCAGCAGCTCAGGAATTGGACTGGGGAACACTGAAGCTTTCTTT
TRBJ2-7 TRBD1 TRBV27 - CASSSLVTTGIWYEQYF TGTGCCAGCAGTAGCCTTGTGACGACAGGGATTTGGTACGAGCAGTACTTC
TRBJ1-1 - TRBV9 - CASSVGVVRGRTEAFF TGTGCCAGCAGCGTAGGAGTGGTCAGGGGTCGAACTGAAGCTTTCTTT
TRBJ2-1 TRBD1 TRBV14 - CASSQRGGTGDNEQFF TGTGCCAGCAGCCAAAGGGGTGGGACAGGGGACAATGAGCAGTTCTTC
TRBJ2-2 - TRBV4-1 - CASSQEIPGYRELFF TGCGCCAGCAGCCAAGAGATTCCCGGGTACCGGGAGCTGTTTTTT
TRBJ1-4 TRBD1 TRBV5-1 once CASSRDRGVGEKLFF TGCGCCAGCAGCCGCGACAGGGGCGTGGGTGAAAAACTGTTTTTT
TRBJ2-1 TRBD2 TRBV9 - CASSVVGLAGYNEQFF TGTGCCAGCAGCGTAGTCGGGCTAGCGGGATACAATGAGCAGTTCTTC
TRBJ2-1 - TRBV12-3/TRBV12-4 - CASSLGVGPPPIF TGTGCCAGCAGTTTGGGTGTGGGCCCACCCCCGATCTTC
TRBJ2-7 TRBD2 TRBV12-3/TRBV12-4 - CASSRTSDYEQYF TGTGCCAGCAGTAGGACTAGCGACTACGAGCAGTACTTC
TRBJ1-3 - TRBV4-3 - CASSQDSGGAGNTIYF TGCGCCAGCAGCCAAGATTCGGGGGGGGCGGGAAACACCATATATTTT
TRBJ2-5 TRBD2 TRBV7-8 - CASSMTSGSAETQYF TGTGCCAGCAGCATGACTAGCGGGTCTGCGGAGACCCAGTACTTC
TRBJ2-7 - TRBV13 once CASSLHRESYEQYF TGTGCCAGCAGCTTGCACAGGGAAAGCTACGAGCAGTACTTC
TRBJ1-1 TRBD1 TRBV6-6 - CASSYPSGGGPEAFF TGTGCCAGCAGTTACCCCTCAGGGGGCGGGCCTGAAGCTTTCTTT
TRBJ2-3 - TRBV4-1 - CASSPRGGFSTDTQYF TGCGCCAGCAGCCCCCGAGGAGGGTTCAGCACAGATACGCAGTATTTT
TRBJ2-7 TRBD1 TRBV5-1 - CASSLAGTGNLGYEQYF TGCGCCAGCAGCTTGGCCGGGACAGGGAATTTAGGCTACGAGCAGTACTTC
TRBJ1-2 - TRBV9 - CASSYTANYGYTF TGTGCCAGCAGTTATACAGCTAACTATGGCTACACCTTC
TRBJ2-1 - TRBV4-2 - CASSKGPPYNEQFF TGTGCCAGCAGTAAGGGGCCCCCCTACAATGAGCAGTTCTTC
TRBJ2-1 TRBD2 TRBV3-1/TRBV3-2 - CASSQRSVAGGGQFF TGTGCCAGCAGCCAGCGTTCGGTAGCGGGAGGCGGACAGTTCTTC